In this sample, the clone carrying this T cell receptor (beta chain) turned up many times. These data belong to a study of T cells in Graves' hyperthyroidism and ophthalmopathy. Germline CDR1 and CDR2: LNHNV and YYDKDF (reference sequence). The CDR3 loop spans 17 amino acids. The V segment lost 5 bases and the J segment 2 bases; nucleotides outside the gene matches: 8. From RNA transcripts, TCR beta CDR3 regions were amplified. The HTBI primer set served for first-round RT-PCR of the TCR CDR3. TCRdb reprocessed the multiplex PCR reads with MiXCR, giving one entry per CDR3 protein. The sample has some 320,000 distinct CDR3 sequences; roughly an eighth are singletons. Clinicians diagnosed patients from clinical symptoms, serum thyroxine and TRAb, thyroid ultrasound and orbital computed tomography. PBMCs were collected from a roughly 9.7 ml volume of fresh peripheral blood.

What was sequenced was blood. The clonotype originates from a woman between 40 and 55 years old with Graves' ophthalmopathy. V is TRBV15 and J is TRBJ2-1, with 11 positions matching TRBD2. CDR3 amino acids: CATSGSGRASPYNEQFF. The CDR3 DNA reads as TGTGCCACCAGCGGTAGCGGGAGGGCCTCACCCTACAATGAGCAGTTCTTC.